Each of the 30 T cell receptor beta chains below was sequenced from the same sample in a study of blood T cell repertoires in COVID-19. Only in-frame clones appear in the TCRdb table, and some are missing; sequencing was by immunoSEQ multiplex PCR. The sample shows 30,000 to 40,000 clones, about 85% of them seen only once. The sample taken for sequencing was peripheral blood. All receptors derive from a human donor in a cohort sampled during active COVID-19.

For the CDR3, the DNA is TGCGCCAGCAGCCAGACAGTGAACACTGAAGCTTTCTTT. Translating it yields CASSQTVNTEAFF. The gene calls are TRBV5-1 and TRBJ1-1; perhaps TRBD1 as D (5 bases). Germline V gives CDR1 SGHRS, CDR2 YFSETQ. Trimming pared 4 bases from V and 0 bases from J, leaving 7 bases between. This CDR3 region has 13 residues.

The chain uses TRBV5-1 and TRBJ2-3; tentatively, D is TRBD1 (6 bases). V was shortened by 6 bases and J by 3 bases, with 14 bases between the two germline ends. From germline, CDR1 is SGHRS and CDR2 YFSETQ. This CDR3 comprises 14 residues. In DNA, the CDR3 is TGCGCCAGCACCCACTCGAGGGGGACAGATACGCAGTATTTT. It codes for CASTHSRGTDTQYF.

The J gene is TRBJ2-4, the V gene TRBV4-1, with 8 bases matching TRBD2. Germline assignment: CDR1 MGHRA and CDR2 YSYEKL. CDR3 length equals 15 residues. Trimming removed 3 bases from V and 6 bases from J; junction bases left unmatched: 7. In DNA form, the CDR3 reads TGCGCCAGCAGCCATCCCGGGGGGGTCGGAAACATTCAGTACTTC. This translates into CASSHPGGVGNIQYF.

The chain couples TRBV5-8 to TRBJ2-5; weak D call: TRBD2 (6 bases). Germline V gene sequence: CDR1 SGHTS, CDR2 YDEGEE. Trimming cost V 5 bases and J 5 bases, with 16 bases left between them. The CDR3 sequence is 14 residues long. The CDR3 coding sequence is TGTGCCAGCAGTTTATGGGGGGATCGGGAGACCCAGTACTTC. Translated: CASSLWGDRETQYF.

The chain carries TRBV5-1 and TRBJ2-7; weak D call: TRBD1 (5 bases). Germline V gene data show CDR1 as SGHRS and CDR2 as YFSETQ. Trimming shortened V by 1 base and J by 4 bases, and 18 bases separated the two germline ends. This CDR3 is built from 16 residues. This chain's CDR3 is CASSLTFGAGGYEQYF. The CDR3 region has the DNA TGCGCCAGCAGCTTGACCTTTGGGGCAGGTGGTTACGAGCAGTACTTC.

The chain combines TRBV28 with TRBJ2-3, with TRBD2 matching over 7 bases. CDR3 length: 16 residues. Germline loops: CDR1 MDHEN, CDR2 SYDVKM. Losses at the gene ends were 2 bases for V and 2 bases for J; bases not matched to a gene: 7. The CDR3, as DNA: TGTGCCAGCAGTTTAATTCGAACTAGCGTCACAGATACGCAGTATTTT. Translated: CASSLIRTSVTDTQYF.

V gene TRBV5-4 combines with J gene TRBJ2-2; 9 bases fit TRBD1. This CDR3 spans 15 amino acids. Germline CDR1 and CDR2: SGHNT and YYREEE (reference sequence). The V segment lost 4 bases and the J segment 4 bases; nucleotides outside the gene matches: 5. Here the CDR3 DNA reads TGTGCCAGCAGCACCGGGACAGGGAGCACCGGGGAGCTGTTTTTT. This encodes CASSTGTGSTGELFF.

The chain uses TRBV28 and TRBJ1-6; D remains ambiguous. Between the trimmed V and J ends, which lost 7 bases and 1 base, there was a span of 8 bases. CDR1 and CDR2 from the germline V gene are MDHEN and SYDVKM. The CDR3 is made up of 14 amino acids. Here the CDR3 reads CASKEGSYNSPLHF. Written as DNA, the CDR3 is TGTGCCAGCAAGGAGGGTTCCTATAATTCACCCCTCCACTTT.

This chain uses TRBV11-2 with TRBJ1-2, with D possibly being TRBD1 (5 bases). CDR1 SGHAT and CDR2 FQNNGV come from the germline V gene. V dropped 4 bases and J dropped 7 bases, with 19 bases sitting between them. This CDR3 region has 15 residues. The CDR3 here is CASSSGFTSWSGYTF. CDR3 nucleotides: TGTGCCAGCAGCTCAGGGTTTACCAGCTGGAGTGGCTACACCTTC.

The V and J genes are TRBV6-6 and TRBJ2-5; D is unclear. This CDR3 comprises 11 residues. Germline assignment: CDR1 MNHNY and CDR2 SVGAGI (reference sequence). V dropped 6 bases and J dropped 5 bases, with 7 bases sitting between them. The CDR3 DNA sequence: TGTGCCAGCAGATCCGGGGAGACCCAGTACTTC. Translation gives CASRSGETQYF.

The chain joins TRBV6-1 to TRBJ2-1; the D gene is possibly TRBD2 (5 bases). The ends were cut back, 3 bases at V and 5 bases at J, with 14 bases in the middle. Germline CDR1 and CDR2: MNHNS and SASEGT. The CDR3 length is 15 residues. The CDR3 DNA follows: TGTGCCAGCAGTGACGCCGGGAACAGACACAATGAGCAGTTCTTC. Its protein product is CASSDAGNRHNEQFF.

The chain employs TRBV11-2 and TRBJ1-3; the match to TRBD1 covers 7 bases. The CDR3 is made up of 19 amino acids. Germline trimming cut 5 bases from V and 3 bases from J; bases unmatched to any gene: 19. Germline V gene sequence: CDR1 SGHAT, CDR2 FQNNGV. The CDR3 sequence is CASSTRQGDKILRGNTIYF. The CDR3 DNA reads as TGTGCCAGCAGCACTAGACAGGGAGATAAGATCCTCCGTGGAAACACCATATATTTT.

The chain is built from TRBV10-2 and TRBJ1-6, with unresolved D. The CDR3 sequence is 14 residues long. In germline, CDR1 is WSHSY, CDR2 SAAADI. The germline V and J ends were trimmed by 1 base and 7 bases, with 8 bases remaining between them. CDR3 in DNA: TGCGCCAGCAGTGAGTTGTACTCCAATTCACCCCTCCACTTT. Its protein product is CASSELYSNSPLHF.

This clone has only one observation. V is TRBV6-5 and J is TRBJ2-5; D ambiguous. This CDR3 region has 15 residues. Trimming took off 5 bases at V and 2 bases at J, with 15 bases between the two ends. Germline V gives CDR1 MNHEY, CDR2 SVGAGI. CDR3 in amino acids: CASSPNGAPQETQYF. CDR3 coding DNA: TGTGCCAGCAGTCCTAACGGAGCCCCGCAAGAGACCCAGTACTTC.

The V and J genes are TRBV29-1 and TRBJ1-1; D is possibly TRBD1 (5 bases). V shed 3 bases and J shed 4 bases, with 9 bases lying between them. The CDR3 has 12 amino acids. Germline assignment: CDR1 SQVTM and CDR2 ANQGSEA. CDR3 coding DNA: TGCAGCGTTGAGTCCGGGGGCACTGAAGCTTTCTTT. Its translation: CSVESGGTEAFF.

The V call is TRBV20-1, the J call TRBJ2-1; possible D gene TRBD1, 7 bases. CDR1 and CDR2 (germline): DFQATT, SNEGSKA (reference sequence). The CDR3 sequence is 11 residues long. V dropped 3 bases and J dropped 15 bases, with 15 bases sitting between them. As DNA, the CDR3 is TGCAGTGCTAGGTTGGGCCAGGGGGGGTTCTTC. As protein: CSARLGQGGFF.

The chain is built from TRBV15 and TRBJ1-4, with D perhaps matching TRBD1 (5 bases). In germline, CDR1 is LNHNV, CDR2 YYDKDF (reference sequence). V lost 3 bases and J 11 bases, leaving 10 bases between the germline ends. This CDR3 contains 12 residues. CDR3 region: CATSRGPGKLFF. The CDR3 DNA reads as TGTGCCACCAGCAGGGGGCCCGGTAAACTGTTTTTT.

This sequence joins TRBV5-1 and TRBJ1-1, with D maybe TRBD1 (6 bases). Germline values: CDR1 SGHRS, CDR2 YFSETQ. Trimming took 0 bases from V and 3 from J, leaving 15 bases between them. The CDR3 sequence is 16 residues long. CDR3 region: CASSLAVRGSDTEAFF. CDR3 coding DNA: TGCGCCAGCAGCTTGGCTGTCAGGGGATCGGACACTGAAGCTTTCTTT.

V gene TRBV4-2 combines with J gene TRBJ2-3; 14 bases align to TRBD2. The CDR3 is made up of 16 amino acids. The V and J ends lost 0 bases and 6 bases, in that order; junction bases with no gene match: 2. CDR1 is LGHNA and CDR2 is YNFKEQ in the germline V gene. The CDR3 DNA is TGTGCCAGCAGCCAAGAGACTAGCGGGGGGGCGGATACGCAGTATTTT. This translates into CASSQETSGGADTQYF.

CDR3 loop: CASSLGQGAGNTIYF. DNA of the CDR3: TGTGCCAGCAGCCTGGGACAGGGTGCTGGAAACACCATATATTTT. The chain employs TRBV2 and TRBJ1-3, with 9 bases that match TRBD1. The CDR3 length is 15 residues. The junction had 5 bases not matched to a gene; V was cut back by 6 bases and J by 2 bases. Germline CDR1 is SNHLY and CDR2 is FYNNEI.

The chain is built from TRBV5-1 and TRBJ2-2; D is possibly TRBD2 (6 bases). The CDR3 length is 14 residues. V dropped 0 bases and J dropped 6 bases, with 9 bases sitting between them. In germline, CDR1 is SGHRS, CDR2 YFSETQ. CDR3 region: CASSLGTSPGELFF. DNA for the CDR3: TGCGCCAGCAGCTTGGGCACTAGCCCCGGGGAGCTGTTTTTT.

This clone was seen many times. J is TRBJ2-1 and V is TRBV5-1; 8 positions agree with TRBD1. The CDR3 covers 15 residues. Germline V gene lookup returns CDR1 SGHRS and CDR2 YFSETQ. J lost 5 bases, V lost 3 bases, and 7 bases had no gene match. CDR3 DNA: TGCGCCAGCAGCTCGACGGACAGGGTCCACAATGAGCAGTTCTTC. It is translated as CASSSTDRVHNEQFF.

This clone has only one observation. The chain employs TRBV25-1 and TRBJ2-7; D remains unclear. V was shortened by 6 bases and J by 4 bases, with 7 bases between the two germline ends. Germline CDR1 is MGHDK and CDR2 is SYGVNS. CDR3 length: 11 residues. CDR3 nucleotide sequence: TGTGCCAGCAGGCTATTTTACGAGCAGTACTTC. The encoded protein is CASRLFYEQYF.

The V call is TRBV6-2 or TRBV6-3, the J call TRBJ2-6, with 7 bases aligning to TRBD2. Germline CDR1 is MNHEY and CDR2 is SVGEGT. Trimming at V came to 4 bases and at J to 2 bases, leaving 11 bases not matched to a gene. This CDR3 has 18 residues. The CDR3 sequence: CASSSPSGRGAGANVLTF. CDR3 DNA sequence: TGTGCCAGCAGTTCGCCCAGTGGTCGGGGGGCTGGGGCCAACGTCCTGACTTTC.

The chain employs TRBV7-8 and TRBJ2-7; D perhaps matches TRBD2 (6 bases). CDR3 length equals 15 residues. Trimming left V 5 bases short and J 0 bases short, with 14 bases between. The germline V gene encodes CDR1 SGHVS and CDR2 FQNEAQ. The CDR3 sequence is CASSQRDFNSYEQYF. CDR3 coding DNA: TGTGCCAGCAGCCAGAGGGACTTTAACTCCTACGAGCAGTACTTC.

The genes are TRBV11-2 and TRBJ2-5; 11 bases match TRBD1. V lost 1 base and J lost 3; bases outside the gene matches: 4. Germline CDR1 reads SGHAT; CDR2 reads FQNNGV. The CDR3 totals 16 residues. The CDR3 here is CASSLVGQGVEETQYF. As DNA, the CDR3 is TGTGCCAGCAGCTTAGTGGGACAGGGGGTTGAAGAGACCCAGTACTTC.

The CDR3 bases are TGTGCCAGCAGCTTTGGAGTCTGGGGGGGGCGCACAGATACGCAGTATTTT. It specifies CASSFGVWGGRTDTQYF. V gene TRBV11-2 combines with J gene TRBJ2-3; D is perhaps TRBD2 (7 bases). Looked up from germline, CDR1 is SGHAT and CDR2 is FQNNGV. With 3 bases removed from V and 1 base from J, the gap between germline ends came to 17 bases. The CDR3 covers 17 residues.

The genes are TRBV7-9 and TRBJ1-5; TRBD1 might be the D (5 bases). Germline CDR1 reads SEHNR; CDR2 reads FQNEAQ (reference sequence). This CDR3 contains 13 residues. The germline V and J ends were trimmed by 4 bases and 7 bases, with 11 bases remaining between them. CDR3 sequence reads: CASSYDGGQPQHF. The DNA for the CDR3 is TGTGCCAGCAGCTATGATGGGGGGCAGCCCCAGCATTTT.

The V call is TRBV6-5, the J call TRBJ1-3; D is possibly TRBD1 (6 bases). The CDR3 runs 15 residues. From germline, CDR1 is MNHEY and CDR2 SVGAGI. V gave up 5 bases and J gave up 2 bases, with 13 bases separating them. CDR3 DNA sequence: TGTGCCAGCAGTCGCGACAGGCCCGCTGGAAACACCATATATTTT. Encoded protein: CASSRDRPAGNTIYF.

This chain uses TRBV6-5 with TRBJ1-6, with D unclear. Between the trimmed V and J ends, which lost 10 bases and 7 bases, there was a span of 14 bases. This CDR3 has 13 amino acids. Germline CDR1 MNHEY, CDR2 SVGAGI. The CDR3 region has the DNA TGTGCCACCCGGTCCCGGAGGAATTCACCCCTCCACTTT. Translated, it gives CATRSRRNSPLHF.